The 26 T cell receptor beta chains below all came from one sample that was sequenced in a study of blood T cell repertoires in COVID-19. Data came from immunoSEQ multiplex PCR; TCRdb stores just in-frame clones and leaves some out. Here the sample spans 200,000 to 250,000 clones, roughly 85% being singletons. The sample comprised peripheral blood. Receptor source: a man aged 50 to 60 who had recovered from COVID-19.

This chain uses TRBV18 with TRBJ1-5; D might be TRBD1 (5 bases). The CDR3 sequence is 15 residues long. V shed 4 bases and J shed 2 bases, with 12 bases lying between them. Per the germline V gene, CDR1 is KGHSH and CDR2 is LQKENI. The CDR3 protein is CASSRDRGGNQPQHF. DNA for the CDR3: TGTGCCAGCTCACGGGATAGGGGTGGCAATCAGCCCCAGCATTTT. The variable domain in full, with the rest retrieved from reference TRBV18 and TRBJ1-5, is NAGVMQNPRHLVRRRGQEARLRCSPMKGHSHVYWYRQLPEEGLKFMVYLQKENIIDESGMPKERFSAEFPKEGPSILRIQQVVRGDSAAYFCASSRDRGGNQPQHFGDGTRLSIL.

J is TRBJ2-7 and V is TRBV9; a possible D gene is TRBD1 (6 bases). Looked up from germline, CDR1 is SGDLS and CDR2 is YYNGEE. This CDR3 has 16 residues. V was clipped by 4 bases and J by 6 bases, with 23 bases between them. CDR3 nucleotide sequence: TGTGCCAGCAGCCCACAGGACCTGGAGAGGGGGTTCGAGCAGTACTTC. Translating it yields CASSPQDLERGFEQYF. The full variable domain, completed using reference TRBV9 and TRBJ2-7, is DSGVTQTPKHLITATGQRVTLRCSPRSGDLSVYWYQQSLDQGLQFLIQYYNGEERAKGNILERFSAQQFPDLHSELNLSSLELGDSALYFCASSPQDLERGFEQYFGPGTRLTVT.

The CDR3 region is CASSQERGGRGYEQYF. CDR3 DNA sequence: TGTGCCAGCAGCCAAGAGAGGGGCGGGAGGGGCTACGAGCAGTACTTC. This chain joins TRBV3-1 (or the pseudogene TRBV3-2) and TRBJ2-7; 9 nucleotides match TRBD2. Unmatched junction bases numbered 6, after V lost 0 bases and J lost 3 bases. This CDR3 contains 16 residues. CDR1 and CDR2 from the germline V gene are LGHDT and YNNKEL (reference sequence).

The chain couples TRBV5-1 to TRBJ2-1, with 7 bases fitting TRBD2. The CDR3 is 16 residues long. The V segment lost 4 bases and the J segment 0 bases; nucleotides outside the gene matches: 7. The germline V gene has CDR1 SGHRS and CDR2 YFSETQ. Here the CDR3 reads CASSRFSSGSYNEQFF. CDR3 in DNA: TGCGCCAGCAGCCGATTTTCTAGCGGCTCCTACAATGAGCAGTTCTTC.

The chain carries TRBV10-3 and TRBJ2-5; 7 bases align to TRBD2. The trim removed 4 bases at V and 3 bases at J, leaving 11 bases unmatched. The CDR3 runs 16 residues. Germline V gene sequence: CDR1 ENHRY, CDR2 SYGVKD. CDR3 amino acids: CAISGGLASGKETQYF. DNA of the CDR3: TGTGCCATCAGTGGGGGGTTAGCTAGCGGTAAAGAGACCCAGTACTTC.

The CDR3 region is CATSGGRGGYSNQPQHF. In nucleotides, the CDR3 is TGTGCCACCAGTGGTGGCAGGGGTGGATATAGCAATCAGCCCCAGCATTTT. The chain combines TRBV24-1 with TRBJ1-5; maybe TRBD1 (6 bases). This CDR3 has 17 residues. Per the germline V gene, CDR1 is KGHDR and CDR2 is SFDVKD. Trimming shortened V by 5 bases and J by 0 bases, and 16 bases separated the two germline ends.

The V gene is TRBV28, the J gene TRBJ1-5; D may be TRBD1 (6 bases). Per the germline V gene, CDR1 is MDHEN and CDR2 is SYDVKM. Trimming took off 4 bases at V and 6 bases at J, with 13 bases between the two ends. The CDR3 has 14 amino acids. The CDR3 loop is CASSSGGRVQPQHF. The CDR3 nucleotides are TGTGCCAGCAGTTCCGGGGGGCGCGTTCAGCCCCAGCATTTT.

The CDR3 nucleotides read TGTGCCAGCAGTCCACGGACTAGCGGGAACTACGAGCAGTACTTC. Its translation: CASSPRTSGNYEQYF. The chain recombines TRBV27 with TRBJ2-7; 12 bases agree with TRBD2. Losses at the gene ends were 5 bases for V and 3 bases for J; bases not matched to a gene: 5. Germline assignment: CDR1 MNHEY and CDR2 SMNVEV (reference sequence). This CDR3 spans 15 amino acids.

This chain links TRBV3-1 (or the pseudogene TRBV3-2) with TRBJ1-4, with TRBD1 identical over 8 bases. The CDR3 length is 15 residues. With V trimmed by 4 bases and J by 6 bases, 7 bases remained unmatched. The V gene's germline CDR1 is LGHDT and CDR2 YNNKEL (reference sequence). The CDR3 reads CASSPQQGGDEKLFF. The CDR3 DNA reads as TGTGCCAGCAGCCCACAACAGGGGGGGGATGAAAAACTGTTTTTT.

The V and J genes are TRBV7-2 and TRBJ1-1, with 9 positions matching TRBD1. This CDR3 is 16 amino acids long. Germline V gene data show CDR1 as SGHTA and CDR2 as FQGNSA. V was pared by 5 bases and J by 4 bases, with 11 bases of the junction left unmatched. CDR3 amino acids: CASSTRRTGVGTEAFF. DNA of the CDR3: TGTGCCAGCAGCACTCGAAGGACAGGGGTTGGCACTGAAGCTTTCTTT.

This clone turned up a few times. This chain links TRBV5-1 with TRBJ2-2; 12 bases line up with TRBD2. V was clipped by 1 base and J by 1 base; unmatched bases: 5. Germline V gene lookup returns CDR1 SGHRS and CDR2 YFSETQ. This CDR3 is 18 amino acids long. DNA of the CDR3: TGCGCCAGCAGCTTGATGGGACTAGCGGGCAAGAACACCGGGGAGCTGTTTTTT. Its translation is CASSLMGLAGKNTGELFF.

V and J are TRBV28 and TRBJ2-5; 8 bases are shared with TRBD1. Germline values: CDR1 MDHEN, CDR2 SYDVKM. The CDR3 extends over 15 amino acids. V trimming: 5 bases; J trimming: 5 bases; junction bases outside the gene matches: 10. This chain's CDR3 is CASSPTTGARETQYF. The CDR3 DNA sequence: TGTGCCAGCAGTCCGACGACAGGGGCTCGCGAGACCCAGTACTTC.

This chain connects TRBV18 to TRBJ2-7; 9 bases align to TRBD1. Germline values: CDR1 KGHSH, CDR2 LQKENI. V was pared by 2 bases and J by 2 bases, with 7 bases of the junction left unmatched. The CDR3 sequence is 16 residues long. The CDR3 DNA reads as TGTGCCAGCTCACCAACATCCGGGACAGGGACCTACGAGCAGTACTTC. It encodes CASSPTSGTGTYEQYF.

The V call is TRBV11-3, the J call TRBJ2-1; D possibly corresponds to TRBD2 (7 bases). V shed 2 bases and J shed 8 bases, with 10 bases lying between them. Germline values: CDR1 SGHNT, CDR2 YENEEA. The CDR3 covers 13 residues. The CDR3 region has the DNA TGTGCCAGCAGCTTATGGGGGGGCGATGAGCAGTTCTTC. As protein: CASSLWGGDEQFF.

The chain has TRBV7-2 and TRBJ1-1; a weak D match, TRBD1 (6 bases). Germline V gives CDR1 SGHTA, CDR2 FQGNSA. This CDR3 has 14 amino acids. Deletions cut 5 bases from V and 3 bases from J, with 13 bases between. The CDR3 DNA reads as TGTGCCAGCAGCCTGCCGGGGGGGCACACTGAAGCTTTCTTT. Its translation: CASSLPGGHTEAFF.

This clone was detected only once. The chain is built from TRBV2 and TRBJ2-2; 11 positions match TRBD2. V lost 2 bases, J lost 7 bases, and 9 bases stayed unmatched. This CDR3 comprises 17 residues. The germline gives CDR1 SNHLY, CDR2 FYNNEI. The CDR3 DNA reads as TGTGCCAGCAGTGAAATGGGGCTAGCGGGAGGCAGCGGGGAGCTGTTTTTT. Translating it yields CASSEMGLAGGSGELFF. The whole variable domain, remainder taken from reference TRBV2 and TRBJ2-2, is EPEVTQTPSHQVTQMGQEVILRCVPISNHLYFYWYRQILGQKVEFLVSFYNNEISEKSEIFDDQFSVERPDGSNFTLKIRSTKLEDSAMYFCASSEMGLAGGSGELFFGEGSRLTVL.

The CDR3 reads CASSSLDTDTQYF. CDR3 DNA: TGTGCCAGCAGCTCACTAGACACAGATACGCAGTATTTT. The rearrangement links TRBV11-3 to TRBJ2-3; D possibly corresponds to TRBD2 (5 bases). The CDR3 extends over 13 amino acids. Germline assignment: CDR1 SGHNT and CDR2 YENEEA. Trimming shortened V by 4 bases and J by 2 bases, and 7 bases separated the two germline ends. Based on the CDR3 plus reference TRBV11-3 and TRBJ2-3, the full variable domain is EAGVVQSPRYKIIEKKQPVAFWCNPISGHNTLYWYLQNLGQGPELLIRYENEEAVDDSQLPKDRFSAERLKGVDSTLKIQPAELGDSAVYLCASSSLDTDTQYFGPGTRLTVL.

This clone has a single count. DNA for the CDR3: TGTGCCAGCAGCTTAACTAGCGGGAGTACAGATACGCAGTATTTT. It is translated as CASSLTSGSTDTQYF. The chain has TRBV5-4 and TRBJ2-3; TRBD2 matches at 11 bases. This CDR3 contains 15 residues. Germline V gene data show CDR1 as SGHNT and CDR2 as YYREEE (reference sequence). Trimming at V came to 2 bases and at J to 3 bases, leaving 2 bases not matched to a gene.

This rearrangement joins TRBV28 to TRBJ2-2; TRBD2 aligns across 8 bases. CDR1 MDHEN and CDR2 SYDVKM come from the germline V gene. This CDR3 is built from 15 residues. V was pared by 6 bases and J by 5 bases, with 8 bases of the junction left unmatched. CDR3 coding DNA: TGTGCCAGCAGGGGGAGTAGCGGGAAAACCGGGGAGCTGTTTTTT. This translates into CASRGSSGKTGELFF.

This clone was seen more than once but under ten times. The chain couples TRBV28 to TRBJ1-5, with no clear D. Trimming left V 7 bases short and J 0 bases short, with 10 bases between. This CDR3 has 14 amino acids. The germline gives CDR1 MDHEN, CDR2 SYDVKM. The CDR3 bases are TGTGCCAGCATCCTCCGTTATAGCAATCAGCCCCAGCATTTT. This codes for CASILRYSNQPQHF.

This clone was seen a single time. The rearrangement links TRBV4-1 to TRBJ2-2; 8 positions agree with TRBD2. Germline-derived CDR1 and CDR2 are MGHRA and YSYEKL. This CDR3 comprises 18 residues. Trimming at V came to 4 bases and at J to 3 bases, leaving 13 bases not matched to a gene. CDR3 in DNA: TGCGCCAGCAGCCCTGGGCCCTTTAGCGGGACACACACCGGGGAGCTGTTTTTT. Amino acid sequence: CASSPGPFSGTHTGELFF.

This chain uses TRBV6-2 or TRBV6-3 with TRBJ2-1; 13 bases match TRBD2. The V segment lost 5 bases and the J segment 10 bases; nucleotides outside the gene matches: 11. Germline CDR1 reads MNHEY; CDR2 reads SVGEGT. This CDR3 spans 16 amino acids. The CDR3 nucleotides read TGTGCCAGCAGTCTCGGGACTAGCGGGGTACCCAAAGAGCAGTTCTTC. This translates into CASSLGTSGVPKEQFF.

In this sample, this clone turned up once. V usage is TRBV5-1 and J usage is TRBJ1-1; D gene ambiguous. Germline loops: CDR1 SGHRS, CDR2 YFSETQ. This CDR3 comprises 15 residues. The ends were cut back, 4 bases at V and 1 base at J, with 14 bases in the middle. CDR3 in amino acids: CASSTQVQANTEAFF. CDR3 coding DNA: TGCGCCAGCAGCACACAAGTCCAGGCGAACACTGAAGCTTTCTTT.

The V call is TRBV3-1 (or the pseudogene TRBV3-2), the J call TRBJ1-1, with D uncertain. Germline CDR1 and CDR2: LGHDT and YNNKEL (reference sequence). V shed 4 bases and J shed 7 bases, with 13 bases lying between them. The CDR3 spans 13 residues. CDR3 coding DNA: TGTGCCAGCAGCCCTGGGCCGACCTATGAAGCTTTCTTT. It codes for CASSPGPTYEAFF.

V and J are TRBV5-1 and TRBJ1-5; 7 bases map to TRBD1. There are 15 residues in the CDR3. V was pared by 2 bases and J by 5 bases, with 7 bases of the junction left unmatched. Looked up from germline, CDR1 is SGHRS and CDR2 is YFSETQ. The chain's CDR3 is CASSLAGTVDQPQHF. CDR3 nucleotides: TGCGCCAGCAGCTTAGCCGGGACAGTTGATCAGCCCCAGCATTTT.

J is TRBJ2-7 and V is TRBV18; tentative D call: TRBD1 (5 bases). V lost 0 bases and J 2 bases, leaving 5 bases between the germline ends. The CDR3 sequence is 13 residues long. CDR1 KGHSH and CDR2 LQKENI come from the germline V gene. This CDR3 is CASSPPGPYEQYF. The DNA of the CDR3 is TGTGCCAGCTCACCACCGGGGCCCTACGAGCAGTACTTC.